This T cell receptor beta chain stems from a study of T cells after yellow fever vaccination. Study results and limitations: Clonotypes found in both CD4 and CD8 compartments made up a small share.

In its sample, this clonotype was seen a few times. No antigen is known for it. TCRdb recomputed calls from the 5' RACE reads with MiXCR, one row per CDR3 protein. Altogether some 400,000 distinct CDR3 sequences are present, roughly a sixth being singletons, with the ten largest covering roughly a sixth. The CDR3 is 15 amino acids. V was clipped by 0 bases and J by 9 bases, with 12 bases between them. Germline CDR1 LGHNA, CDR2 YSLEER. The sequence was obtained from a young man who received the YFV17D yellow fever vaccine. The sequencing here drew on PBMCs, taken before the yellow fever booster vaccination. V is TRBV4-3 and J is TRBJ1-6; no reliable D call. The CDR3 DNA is TGCGCCAGCAGCCAAGACTCCACTCCTAGTTCACCCCTCCACTTT. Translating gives CASSQDSTPSSPLHF.